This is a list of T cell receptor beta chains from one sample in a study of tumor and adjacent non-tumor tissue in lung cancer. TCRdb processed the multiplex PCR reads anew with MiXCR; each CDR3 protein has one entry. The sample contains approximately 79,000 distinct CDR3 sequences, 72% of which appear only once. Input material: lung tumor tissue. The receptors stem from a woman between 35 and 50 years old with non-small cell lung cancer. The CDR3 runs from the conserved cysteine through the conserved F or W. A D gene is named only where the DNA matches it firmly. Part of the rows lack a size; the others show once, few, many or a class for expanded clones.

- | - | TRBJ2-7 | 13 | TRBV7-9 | TGTGCCAGCAGCTTATTCTCCACCTACGATCAGTATTTC | CASSLFSTYDQYF
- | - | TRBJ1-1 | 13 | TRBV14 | TGTGCCAGCAGTCTTGCGCTGAGCACTGAAGCTTTCTTT | CASSLALSTEAFF
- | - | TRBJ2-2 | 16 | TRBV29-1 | TGCAGCGGTACTGGCTCTCTGGGAGTGTCCGGCGGGGAGCTGTTTTTT | CSGTGSLGVSGGELFF
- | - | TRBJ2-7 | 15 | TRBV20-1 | TGCAGTGCTAGACCACTTAACAGACCCACCTACGAGCAGTACTTC | CSARPLNRPTYEQYF
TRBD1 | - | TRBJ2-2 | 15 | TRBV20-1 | TGCAGTGTTAGAGATTTAGGACAGGACACCGGGGAGTTGTTTTTT | CSVRDLGQDTGELFF
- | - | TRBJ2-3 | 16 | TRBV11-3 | TGTGCCTGCTGCCTTCGAATAGGGGGAAGGATAGATACGCAGTATTTT | CACCLRIGGRIDTQYF
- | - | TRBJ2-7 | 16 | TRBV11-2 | TGTGCCAGCAGCCACCTCGGTGGGCACGTGTACTACGAGCAGTACTTC | CASSHLGGHVYYEQYF
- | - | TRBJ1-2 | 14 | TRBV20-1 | TGCATTGTCCGTGGGGAAGCGTTCTCCTATGGCTACACCTTC | CIVRGEAFSYGYTF
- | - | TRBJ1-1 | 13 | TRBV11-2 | TGTGCCAGTAGCTTCAAGGGGAACACTGAAGCTTACTTT | CASSFKGNTEAYF
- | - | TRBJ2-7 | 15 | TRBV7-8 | TGTGGCAGCAACCCGACTGGACGGGGATCCTACGAGCAGTACTTC | CGSNPTGRGSYEQYF
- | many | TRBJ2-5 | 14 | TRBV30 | TGTGCCTGGAGTGGGGGGGGGCGACAAGAGACCCAGTACTTC | CAWSGGGRQETQYF
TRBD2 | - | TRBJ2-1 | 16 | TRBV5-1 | TGCGCCAGCAGCTTGGGTGCTAGCGGGATGGCGGATGAGCAGTTCTTC | CASSLGASGMADEQFF
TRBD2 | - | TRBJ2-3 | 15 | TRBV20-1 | TGCAGTGCTAGGACTAGCGGGAGCCGGGGAGATACGCAGTATTTT | CSARTSGSRGDTQYF
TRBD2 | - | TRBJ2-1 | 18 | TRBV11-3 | TGTGCCAGCAGCCCCGGACTAGTCGTGGGTGGCCCCTACAATGAGCAGTTCTTC | CASSPGLVVGGPYNEQFF
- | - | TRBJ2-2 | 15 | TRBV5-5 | TGTGCCAGCCTGCTGGGGGCCGCGAAGACCGGGAAGCTGTTTTTT | CASLLGAAKTGKLFF
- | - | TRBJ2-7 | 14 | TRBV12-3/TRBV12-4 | TGTGCCGGCAGTTCGCAGACAAGGACCTACGTGCAGTACTTC | CAGSSQTRTYVQYF
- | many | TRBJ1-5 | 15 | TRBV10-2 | TGCGCCAGCAGGTTGGGGGGCACTAGCAATCAGCCCCAGCATTTT | CASRLGGTSNQPQHF
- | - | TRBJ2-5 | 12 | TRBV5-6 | TGTGCCAACACCTACGGGGGCGAGATCCAGTACTTC | CANTYGGEIQYF
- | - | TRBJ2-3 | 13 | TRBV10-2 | TGCGCCATCTCGGACTGGGCTAATCAGCCCCAGTATTTT | CAISDWANQPQYF
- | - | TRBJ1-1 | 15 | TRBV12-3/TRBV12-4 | TGTGCCAGCATTTTAGACTTCGGGCTAAGGGGTGAAGCTTTCTTT | CASILDFGLRGEAFF
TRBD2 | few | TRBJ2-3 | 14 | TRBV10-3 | TGTGCCATCAGCCTAGCGGGTGCGACAGATACGCAGTATTTT | CAISLAGATDTQYF
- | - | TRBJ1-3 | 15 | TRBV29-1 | TGCAGCGTTGAGGTGGGGCAGGGTAAACGAAACACCGTATATTTT | CSVEVGQGKRNTVYF
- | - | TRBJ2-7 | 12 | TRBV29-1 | TGCGGTGCGGCCCGGAGCTCCTACGAGCAGTACTTC | CGAARSSYEQYF
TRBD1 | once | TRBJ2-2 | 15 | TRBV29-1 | TGCAGCACCACCCCCAGGACAGGAAACACCGGGGAGCTGTTTTTT | CSTTPRTGNTGELFF
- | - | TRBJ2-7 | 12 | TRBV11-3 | TGCACCAGCAGCTTAGAAAGGGGTGAGCAGTACTTC | CTSSLERGEQYF
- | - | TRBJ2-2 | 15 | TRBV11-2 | TGTGCCAGCAGCCCGAGTCAGGAGTTAACCGGGGAGTTGTTATTT | CASSPSQELTGELLF
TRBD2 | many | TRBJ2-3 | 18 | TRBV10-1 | TGCGCCAGCAGTGAGGAACCGGGACTAGCGGGTAGCACAGATACGCAGTATTTT | CASSEEPGLAGSTDTQYF
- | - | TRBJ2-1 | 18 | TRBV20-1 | TGCAGTGCTAGAGAATTTGCCAGCGGGCAAAGCTCCTACAATGAGCAGTTCTTC | CSAREFASGQSSYNEQFF
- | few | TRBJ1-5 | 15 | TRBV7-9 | TGTGCCAGCAGCATGGCGGGAGGGCCAAATCAGCCCCAGCATTTT | CASSMAGGPNQPQHF
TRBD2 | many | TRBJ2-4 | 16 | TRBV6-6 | TGTGCCAGCAGTTACGGCGGGAGTACGACCAAAAACATTCAGTACTTC | CASSYGGSTTKNIQYF
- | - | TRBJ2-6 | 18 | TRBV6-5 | TGTGCCAGCAGATACAAGTTCATTCTAAGGACTGGGGCCAATGTCCTGACTTTC | CASRYKFILRTGANVLTF
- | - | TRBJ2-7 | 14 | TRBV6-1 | TGTGCCAGCAGCCTGTTAGGGCCCGCCTACGAGCAGTACTTC | CASSLLGPAYEQYF
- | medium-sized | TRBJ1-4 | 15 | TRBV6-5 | TGTGCCAGCAGTTACGGCGGGGGAGCAAATGAAAAACTGTTTTTT | CASSYGGGANEKLFF
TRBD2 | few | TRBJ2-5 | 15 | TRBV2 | TGTGCCAGCAGTGAACCGACTAGCGTCCGGGAGACCCAGTACTTC | CASSEPTSVRETQYF
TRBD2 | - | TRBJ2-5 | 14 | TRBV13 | TGTGCTAGCAGCCTTTGGACTAGCGAAAAGACCCAGTACTTC | CASSLWTSEKTQYF
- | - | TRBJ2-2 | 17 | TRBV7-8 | TGTGCCAGCAGCCCCTCCTTGACCGCCACCTCACTCGGGGAGCTGTTCTTT | CASSPSLTATSLGELFF
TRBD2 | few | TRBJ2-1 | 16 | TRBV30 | TGTGCCTGGAGTGAGTGGGGACTAACGGGCTACAATGAGCAGTTCTTC | CAWSEWGLTGYNEQFF
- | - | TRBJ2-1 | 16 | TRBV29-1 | TGCAGCGTTGAAGAACCCCGGAGGGCCTCGTACAATGAGCAGTTCTTC | CSVEEPRRASYNEQFF
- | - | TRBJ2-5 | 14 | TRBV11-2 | TGTGTCAGTAGCTCCGGGGCTTTCCGAGAGACCCAGTACTTC | CVSSSGAFRETQYF
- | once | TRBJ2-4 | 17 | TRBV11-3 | TGTGCCAGCAGCGGAGGGGGCATCCGGCCGCCCAAAAACATTCAGTACTTC | CASSGGGIRPPKNIQYF
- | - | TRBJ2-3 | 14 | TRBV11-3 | TGTGGCAGCAAAGCGGGCGAGAGCACAGATACGCAGTATTTT | CGSKAGESTDTQYF
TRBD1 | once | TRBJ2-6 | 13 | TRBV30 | TGCGCCTGGACAGGGTCTGGGGCCAACATCCTGACTTTC | CAWTGSGANILTF
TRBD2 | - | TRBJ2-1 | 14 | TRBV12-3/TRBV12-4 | TGTGCCAGCATAGGTACTAGCGGTTACAAAGAGCAGTTCTTC | CASIGTSGYKEQFF
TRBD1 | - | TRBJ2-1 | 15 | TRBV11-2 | TGTGCCAGCAGCTTAAGTGGGACAGGCTACAATGAGCGGTTCTTC | CASSLSGTGYNERFF
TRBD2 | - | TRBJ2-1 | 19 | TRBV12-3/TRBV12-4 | TGTGCCAGCAGTCTTAAAGGGGGTCTAGCGGGGATATCCTACAATGAGCAGTTCTTC | CASSLKGGLAGISYNEQFF
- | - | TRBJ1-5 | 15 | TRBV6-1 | TGTGCCAGCAGTGAAGCACCTGGTGACAATCGGCCCCAGCGTTTT | CASSEAPGDNRPQRF
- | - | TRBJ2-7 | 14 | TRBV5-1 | TGCGCCAGCAGCTTGATGGCATGGAGATACGAGCAGTACTTC | CASSLMAWRYEQYF
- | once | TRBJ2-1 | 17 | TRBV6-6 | TGTGCCAGCCAAAAGAGGGGTCTAGCTGGCTCCTACAATGAGCAGTTCTTC | CASQKRGLAGSYNEQFF
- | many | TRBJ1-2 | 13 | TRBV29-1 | TGCAGCGTTGAATCTCCGGACGGCTATGGCTACACCTTC | CSVESPDGYGYTF
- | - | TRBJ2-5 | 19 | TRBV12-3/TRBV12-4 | TGTACCACCCGATCTCCCGGTTCGGCTAGTGGGCAGTACCAAGAGACCCAGTACTTC | CTTRSPGSASGQYQETQYF
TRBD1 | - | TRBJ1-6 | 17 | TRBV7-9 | TGTGCCAGCAGCGCCGGGACAGGTAATCTCGAAACTTCACCCCTCCACTTT | CASSAGTGNLETSPLHF
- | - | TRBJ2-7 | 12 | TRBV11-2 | TGTGCAAGCAGCTTAGGTGCAAGTAGTCAGTGCTTC | CASSLGASSQCF
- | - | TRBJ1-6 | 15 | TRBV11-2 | TGTCCCAACAGCTTAGCCTCGGGGAATAATTCACCCCTCCATTTT | CPNSLASGNNSPLHF
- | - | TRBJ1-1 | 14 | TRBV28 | TGTGCCAGTAGTTTGGGTCAGATAAACACTGAAGCTTTCTTT | CASSLGQINTEAFF
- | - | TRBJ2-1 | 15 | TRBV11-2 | TGTGCCAGTAGCTTCGGCGTAGGCTCCTACAATGAGCAGTTCTTC | CASSFGVGSYNEQFF